A selection of T cell receptor beta chains follows, all from one sample in a study of cytomegalovirus exposure and HLA in healthy donors. Measured with immunoSEQ multiplex PCR; TCRdb has only the in-frame clones, and not every one. The repertoire has about 120,000 clones, over 75% of them found once; the top ten carry around 2%. The sequenced sample consisted of PBMCs. These receptors all stem from a man aged 35-49 years in good health and CMV-seronegative. Both conserved end residues are part of each CDR3. The order of the fields is clone size, D gene, J gene, V gene, CDR3 DNA, CDR3 protein. D genes are given only for firm matches. Size tells how often a clone was seen (once, few, many) or the class of an expanded clone, and some rows leave it out.

clone_size: NA
d_call: NA
j_call: TRBJ2-6
v_call: TRBV6-5
cdr3_nt: TGTGCCAGCCTGACAGCATCTGGGGCCAACGGCCTGACTTTC
cdr3_aa: CASLTASGANGLTF

clone_size: NA
d_call: NA
j_call: TRBJ1-2
v_call: TRBV28
cdr3_nt: TGTGCCAGCAGTTTTGGGGGGTCAATCTATGGCTACACCTTC
cdr3_aa: CASSFGGSIYGYTF

clone_size: NA
d_call: NA
j_call: TRBJ1-4
v_call: TRBV7-7
cdr3_nt: TGTGCTAGCAGCCCGGGCGGCAGGGCTAGAGAAAAACTGTTTTTT
cdr3_aa: CASSPGGRAREKLFF

clone_size: NA
d_call: TRBD2
j_call: TRBJ2-5
v_call: TRBV19
cdr3_nt: TGTGCCAGCCATAGCGGGAGGGACCTAGAGACCCAGTACTTC
cdr3_aa: CASHSGRDLETQYF

clone_size: NA
d_call: NA
j_call: TRBJ1-5
v_call: TRBV15
cdr3_nt: TGTGCCACCAGCAGAGCCGATTCCCGGGGCAATCAGCCCCAGCATTTT
cdr3_aa: CATSRADSRGNQPQHF

clone_size: once
d_call: NA
j_call: TRBJ1-2
v_call: TRBV10-3
cdr3_nt: TGTGCCATCAGTGAGACCAGCTATGGCTACACCTTC
cdr3_aa: CAISETSYGYTF

clone_size: NA
d_call: TRBD2
j_call: TRBJ2-1
v_call: TRBV10-3
cdr3_nt: TGTGCCATCAGTGAGTCGCGGCGGGAGGGCCCCTACAATGAGCAGTTCTTC
cdr3_aa: CAISESRREGPYNEQFF

clone_size: once
d_call: NA
j_call: TRBJ1-1
v_call: TRBV9
cdr3_nt: TGTGCCAGCAGCGCTACAGGGATGAACACTGAAGCTTTCTTT
cdr3_aa: CASSATGMNTEAFF

clone_size: once
d_call: NA
j_call: TRBJ1-3
v_call: TRBV9
cdr3_nt: TGTGCCAGCAGCGTAGGAGTAGACTCTGGAAACACCATATATTTT
cdr3_aa: CASSVGVDSGNTIYF

clone_size: NA
d_call: NA
j_call: TRBJ2-7
v_call: TRBV6-5
cdr3_nt: TGTGCCAGCAGTTACCTCGGGGAAAGCTCCTACGAGCAGTACTTC
cdr3_aa: CASSYLGESSYEQYF

clone_size: few
d_call: NA
j_call: TRBJ2-2
v_call: TRBV5-1
cdr3_nt: TGCGCCAGCAGCGTGGACGCAGGCCGGGGTTTTGCGAACACCGGGGAGCTGTTTTTT
cdr3_aa: CASSVDAGRGFANTGELFF

clone_size: NA
d_call: NA
j_call: TRBJ1-4
v_call: TRBV11-2
cdr3_nt: TGTGCCAGCAGCTCGTTTGAAAAACTGTTTTTT
cdr3_aa: CASSSFEKLFF

clone_size: NA
d_call: NA
j_call: TRBJ2-3
v_call: TRBV5-1
cdr3_nt: TGCGCCAGCAGCTTGGGGCAGAGCACAGATACGCAGTATTTT
cdr3_aa: CASSLGQSTDTQYF

clone_size: NA
d_call: NA
j_call: TRBJ1-1
v_call: TRBV6-5
cdr3_nt: TGTGCCAGCAGAACGACAGGGAACACTGAAGCTTTCTTT
cdr3_aa: CASRTTGNTEAFF

clone_size: NA
d_call: TRBD1
j_call: TRBJ2-6
v_call: TRBV27
cdr3_nt: TGTGCCAGCAGATGGACAGGGCGCGTCTCCGGGGCCAACGTCCTGACTTTC
cdr3_aa: CASRWTGRVSGANVLTF

clone_size: NA
d_call: NA
j_call: TRBJ1-4
v_call: TRBV19
cdr3_nt: TGTGCCAGTAGTACGGTGAAGAATGAAAAACTGTTTTTT
cdr3_aa: CASSTVKNEKLFF

clone_size: NA
d_call: NA
j_call: TRBJ1-3
v_call: TRBV4-3
cdr3_nt: TGCGCCAGCAGCCAAGTAGCACCAGGGTCCTCCTCTGGAAACACCATATATTTT
cdr3_aa: CASSQVAPGSSSGNTIYF

clone_size: NA
d_call: NA
j_call: TRBJ1-4
v_call: TRBV28
cdr3_nt: TGTGCCAGCGGGGGCCAGGGGCGAATGGCTAATGAAAAACTGTTTTTT
cdr3_aa: CASGGQGRMANEKLFF

clone_size: NA
d_call: TRBD1
j_call: TRBJ1-4
v_call: TRBV6-1
cdr3_nt: TGTGCCAGCAGTGAAGCCCGACAGGGGGCGCAGGAAAAACTGTTTTTT
cdr3_aa: CASSEARQGAQEKLFF

clone_size: NA
d_call: NA
j_call: TRBJ1-2
v_call: TRBV28
cdr3_nt: TGTGCCAGCATGGTGTGGCGGGACGGCTACACCTTC
cdr3_aa: CASMVWRDGYTF

clone_size: NA
d_call: TRBD2
j_call: TRBJ2-2
v_call: TRBV19
cdr3_nt: TGTGCCACCACGCCACGAGCGGGGGCCATTAACACCGGGGAGCTGTTTTTT
cdr3_aa: CATTPRAGAINTGELFF

clone_size: NA
d_call: TRBD1
j_call: TRBJ1-5
v_call: TRBV7-2
cdr3_nt: TGTGCCAGCAGCTCACGTGCCGGGACAGGGGGCAATCAGCCCCAGCATTTT
cdr3_aa: CASSSRAGTGGNQPQHF

clone_size: once
d_call: NA
j_call: TRBJ2-1
v_call: TRBV5-4
cdr3_nt: TGTGCCAGCAGCTTGGCGGGGGGCGACAATGAGCAGTTCTTC
cdr3_aa: CASSLAGGDNEQFF

clone_size: NA
d_call: NA
j_call: TRBJ2-3
v_call: TRBV10-1
cdr3_nt: TGCGCCAGCAGTGATCCAGGCACAGATACGCAGTATTTT
cdr3_aa: CASSDPGTDTQYF

clone_size: once
d_call: TRBD1
j_call: TRBJ1-2
v_call: TRBV19
cdr3_nt: TGTGCCAGTAGTTGGGACAGGGGGCCGGGCTATGGCTACACCTTC
cdr3_aa: CASSWDRGPGYGYTF

clone_size: NA
d_call: NA
j_call: TRBJ1-1
v_call: TRBV4-3
cdr3_nt: TGCGCCAGCAGCCAATTCCAGGCGAGTGAAGCTTTCTTT
cdr3_aa: CASSQFQASEAFF

clone_size: NA
d_call: NA
j_call: TRBJ2-2
v_call: TRBV14
cdr3_nt: TGTGCCAGCAGCCAATTACAGGAAACCGGGGAGCTGTTTTTT
cdr3_aa: CASSQLQETGELFF

clone_size: NA
d_call: NA
j_call: TRBJ2-7
v_call: TRBV19
cdr3_nt: TGTGCCAGTAGTATCTGGCATAATGGCCCCTACGAGCAGTACTTC
cdr3_aa: CASSIWHNGPYEQYF

clone_size: NA
d_call: TRBD1
j_call: TRBJ2-7
v_call: TRBV5-6
cdr3_nt: TGTGCCAGCAGCTGGGGACAGGTCTGGCGGGAGCAGTACTTC
cdr3_aa: CASSWGQVWREQYF

clone_size: NA
d_call: TRBD1
j_call: TRBJ1-2
v_call: TRBV30
cdr3_nt: TGTGCCTGGAACAGGGGATCGGGCGGCTACACCTTC
cdr3_aa: CAWNRGSGGYTF

clone_size: NA
d_call: NA
j_call: TRBJ2-7
v_call: TRBV11-1
cdr3_nt: TGTGCCAGCAGCCTAGGGAGCTCGGGAGTTTACGAGCAGTACTTC
cdr3_aa: CASSLGSSGVYEQYF

clone_size: once
d_call: TRBD1
j_call: TRBJ1-6
v_call: TRBV5-5
cdr3_nt: TGTGCCAGCAGCTTGGTGGACAGGGAAACGTCACCCCTCCACTTT
cdr3_aa: CASSLVDRETSPLHF

clone_size: NA
d_call: TRBD2
j_call: TRBJ2-3
v_call: TRBV30
cdr3_nt: TGTGCCTGGACACTAGCGGGAGGGCCCACAGATACGCAGTATTTT
cdr3_aa: CAWTLAGGPTDTQYF

clone_size: once
d_call: NA
j_call: TRBJ1-5
v_call: TRBV28
cdr3_nt: TGTGCCAGCAGTAACTGGGGGGTTCAGCCCCAGCATTTT
cdr3_aa: CASSNWGVQPQHF

clone_size: NA
d_call: NA
j_call: TRBJ2-6
v_call: TRBV5-1
cdr3_nt: TGCGCCAGCAGCTTGCTGCGAGGACTAAACTCTGGGGCCAACGGCCTGACTTTC
cdr3_aa: CASSLLRGLNSGANGLTF

clone_size: NA
d_call: NA
j_call: TRBJ1-5
v_call: TRBV5-8
cdr3_nt: TGTGCCAGCAGCAGAGACCTAGATCAGCCCCAGCATTTT
cdr3_aa: CASSRDLDQPQHF

clone_size: once
d_call: NA
j_call: TRBJ2-7
v_call: TRBV11-2
cdr3_nt: TGTGCCAGCAGCTTAGAACAAATCTACGAGCAGTACTTC
cdr3_aa: CASSLEQIYEQYF

clone_size: NA
d_call: NA
j_call: TRBJ2-1
v_call: TRBV19
cdr3_nt: TGTGCCAGTAGTTCGTCACTAAACAACAATGAGCAGTTCTTC
cdr3_aa: CASSSSLNNNEQFF

clone_size: few
d_call: NA
j_call: TRBJ1-4
v_call: TRBV2
cdr3_nt: TGTGCCAGCAGTAACCCTGCAGACAGAAATGAAAAACTGTTTTTT
cdr3_aa: CASSNPADRNEKLFF

clone_size: NA
d_call: NA
j_call: TRBJ1-1
v_call: TRBV19
cdr3_nt: TGTGCCAGTAGTATAACGGGGCCTGGGGGCAGAACTGAAGCTTTCTTT
cdr3_aa: CASSITGPGGRTEAFF

clone_size: NA
d_call: NA
j_call: TRBJ2-7
v_call: TRBV5-1
cdr3_nt: TGCGCCAGCAGCTTGGAACCCTCCAGCTCCTACGAGCAGTACTTC
cdr3_aa: CASSLEPSSSYEQYF

clone_size: NA
d_call: NA
j_call: TRBJ1-5
v_call: TRBV7-9
cdr3_nt: TGTGCCAGCAGCCCGGGGGGGATTCAGCCCCAGCATTTT
cdr3_aa: CASSPGGIQPQHF

clone_size: NA
d_call: NA
j_call: TRBJ1-2
v_call: TRBV30
cdr3_nt: TGTGCCTGGTTAATCCGAGCTAACTATGGCTACACCTTC
cdr3_aa: CAWLIRANYGYTF

clone_size: NA
d_call: TRBD1
j_call: TRBJ2-5
v_call: TRBV5-4
cdr3_nt: TGTGCCAGCAGCTTACAGGGGGCTGGGGAGACCCAGTACTTC
cdr3_aa: CASSLQGAGETQYF

clone_size: NA
d_call: TRBD1
j_call: TRBJ1-1
v_call: TRBV11-2
cdr3_nt: TGTGCCAGCAGCCCGAAGGACAGGGAGGTGACTGAAGCTTTCTTT
cdr3_aa: CASSPKDREVTEAFF

clone_size: NA
d_call: NA
j_call: TRBJ2-2
v_call: TRBV9
cdr3_nt: TGTGCCAGCATGAGTAGCCGCGGGGAGCTGTTTTTT
cdr3_aa: CASMSSRGELFF

clone_size: NA
d_call: NA
j_call: TRBJ2-1
v_call: TRBV15
cdr3_nt: TGTGCCACCAGCAGAGGGCGAGGATCCTACAATGAGCAGTTCTTC
cdr3_aa: CATSRGRGSYNEQFF

clone_size: NA
d_call: TRBD2
j_call: TRBJ2-1
v_call: TRBV10-1
cdr3_nt: TGCGCCAGCGGGGGACTAGAGCACAATGAGCAGTTCTTC
cdr3_aa: CASGGLEHNEQFF

clone_size: NA
d_call: NA
j_call: TRBJ1-5
v_call: TRBV9
cdr3_nt: TGTGCCAGCAGCGTAGGTACGGATCAGCCCCAGCATTTT
cdr3_aa: CASSVGTDQPQHF

clone_size: once
d_call: NA
j_call: TRBJ2-1
v_call: TRBV11-3
cdr3_nt: TGTGCCAGCAGCTTTGAGTCCCATGAGCAGTTCTTC
cdr3_aa: CASSFESHEQFF

clone_size: NA
d_call: NA
j_call: TRBJ2-3
v_call: TRBV29-1
cdr3_nt: TGCAGCGTTGAATATGGGGGCTGGGCAGATACGCAGTATTTT
cdr3_aa: CSVEYGGWADTQYF